This T cell receptor beta chain was sequenced in a study of blood T cells in healthy people across ages (dated by TCRdb to the mid-2010s). For context, the study as a whole: In model experiments, template switching captured about one uniquely barcoded TCR beta cDNA molecule for every two T cells. To avoid experimental bias, donors of different ages were distributed randomly across sequencing lanes. Using the same blood draw, the study looked at two additional independent replicas of 1 million unique cDNA reads for two donors, one aged 18 to 29 and the other aged 80 or older. Using deep sequencing normalized with unique cDNA molecular identifiers, the study measured how TCR beta repertoire diversity changes with age. Four age groups were formed from the donors: young (average approximately 15 years), middle-aged (around 40), aged (62) and long-lived (approximately 80). Study-wide findings and limitations: Bulk unsorted PBMC profiling prevented conclusive comparison of naive and antigen-experienced compartments. The percentage of naive T cells measured by flow cytometry correlated strongly with observed TCR beta diversity. As age increased, observed TCR beta diversity per million T cells dropped in a roughly linear way, and a significant reduction was already evident by age 40. Donor CMV infection status was unknown, potentially confounding age-related changes in expanded clonotypes. Estimates of total diversity based on one million sequenced T cells were regarded as lower bounds and as underestimates. Compared with the aged group, more naive CD4+ T cells, fewer expanded clones and increased TCR diversity were shown by the long-lived group, suggesting age selection.

The trim is 3 bases for V and 7 bases for J, with a gap of 10 bases between the germline ends. The CDR3 numbers 12 residues from cysteine through phenylalanine. The DNA shown is the 36-base CDR3, in frame from base 1. This clonotype was counted between two and nine times. Its antigen remains undetermined. No base quality values were provided; no much bigger clone lies one nucleotide off. The library was produced with 5' RACE. The sequencing machine was an Illumina HiSeq 2500. A second PCR of roughly 7 to 11 cycles was run with a J-beta primer mix and a sample-barcoded 5' primer. A template-switch 5' adaptor carrying 12 random nucleotides introduced a unique molecular identifier onto each TCR beta cDNA molecule. At least 2.5 million CDR3-containing paired-end reads were obtained from each sample. All of the RNA was converted into first-strand cDNA using the Mint cDNA synthesis kit, with a TRBC-specific oligonucleotide serving as the primer. Following uracil-DNA glycosylase treatment, all cDNA underwent a first 18-cycle PCR with the universal primers M1SS and BC2_uni_R. The study's own analysis went as follows. For normalization, 1 million high-quality reads were randomly selected from each sample, with every read carrying a distinct molecular identifier. Instead of being binned into consensus sequences, reads that shared molecular identifiers were thrown out. MiTCR, run with a Q25 quality threshold and the strictest error-elimination algorithm, handled CDR3 identification, clonotype clustering and error correction. Lower-bound total TCR beta diversity was estimated with a nonparametric unseen species model using Euler transformation. The public reads were reprocessed in TCRdb via fastp at Q25 and MiXCR, keeping in-frame beta chains. Each CDR3 protein appears once, grouped with its most common genes and DNA. The V and J calls here are based on TCRdb, not the publication. The sample records approximately 400,000 distinct CDR3 sequences, 50% to 60% of which are singletons. The ten largest clones capture approximately 51% of the sample.

Donors were around 37 systemically healthy Caucasian individuals from Russia aged about 6 to 100 years. Each donor gave approximately 9.3 milliliters of peripheral blood, collected into EDTA-treated Vacutainer tubes. Ficoll-Paque density-gradient centrifugation was used to isolate PBMCs, with at least 7 million obtained per sample. Total RNA, at least 5 micrograms per sample, was extracted from PBMCs with Trizol reagent. Naive CD45RAhigh/CD27high T cell percentages were measured by flow cytometry on a PBMC aliquot from every donor. The receptor comes from a man aged 55 to 70 in good health. The rearrangement combines TRBV12-3 or TRBV12-4 with TRBJ2-7, with the D gene uncertain. The sequenced sample was blood. The sequence in DNA is TGTGCCAGCAGTTTCAGTGTCGTTGAGCAGTACTTC. Translated, it gives CASSFSVVEQYF.